This T cell receptor beta chain was sequenced for a study of tumor and adjacent non-tumor tissue in lung cancer. Study at large: The cohort had 12 adenocarcinoma, a couple of squamous cell and 1 small cell patients.

This sample's RNA came from whole unsorted tissue. The library came from three nested PCR rounds adapted from ARM-PCR protocols. TCRdb fed the multiplex PCR reads into MiXCR, producing one record per CDR3 protein. The data contain approximately 75,000 distinct CDR3 sequences, around four fifths of them singletons. Study observations and caveats: TCR diversity was significantly greater in tumor than normal lung tissue. Normal lung showed higher cumulative top 100 clone frequency than tumor. Tumor TCR diversity, when higher, was linked to shorter survival.

V lost 9 bases to trimming and J lost 7 bases, with 13 bases between them. The CDR3 has 12 residues. The germline V gene encodes CDR1 SGHNT and CDR2 YENEEA. About this clonotype itself: What it binds is unknown.

Source material: lung tumor tissue. This receptor was identified in a woman in her forties or fifties with non-small cell lung cancer. The chain combines TRBV11-3 with TRBJ2-1, with a weak D call TRBD2 (5 bases). Here the CDR3 reads CASSVDRNEQFF. CDR3 in DNA: TGTGCCAGTAGCGTAGACCGGAATGAGCAGTTCTTC. Using reference TRBV11-3 and TRBJ2-1 for the parts outside the CDR3, the full variable domain is EAGVVQSPRYKIIEKKQPVAFWCNPISGHNTLYWYLQNLGQGPELLIRYENEEAVDDSQLPKDRFSAERLKGVDSTLKIQPAELGDSAVYLCASSVDRNEQFFGPGTRLTVL.